This record concerns one T cell receptor (beta chain) sequence. The sample originates from a study of T cell changes during pregnancy in multiple sclerosis. TCRdb keeps only in-frame clones here, not all; method: immunoSEQ multiplex PCR. The sample holds about 50,000 clones, about 91% seen once. The V and J ends lost 3 bases and 4 bases respectively, with 15 bases between them. The CDR3 runs to 15 residues. Germline loops: CDR1 SEHNR, CDR2 FQNEAQ (reference sequence). The clonotype was recovered from a female donor with multiple sclerosis, enrolled in a pregnancy study. Sequences were derived from CD8+ T cells from peripheral blood mononuclear cells, sampled after pregnancy. The chain carries TRBV7-9 and TRBJ2-5; D is possibly TRBD1 (6 bases). The CDR3 loop is CASSFLQGERETQYF. The CDR3 nucleotides read TGTGCCAGCAGCTTTCTACAGGGCGAGCGAGAGACCCAGTACTTC.